This T cell receptor (beta chain) emerged from a study of T cells in Graves' hyperthyroidism and ophthalmopathy. General study points: Prediction of ophthalmopathy progression came a median roughly 6.6 months pre-onset.

This clonotype appeared many times. Its matching antigen is unknown. CDR3 length: 15 amino acids. The germline V gene encodes CDR1 SGHRS and CDR2 YFSETQ. V was clipped by 3 bases and J by 2 bases, with 11 bases between them. RNA transcripts yielded amplified TCR beta CDR3 regions. RT-PCR in the first round (using the HTBI primer set) targeted the TCR CDR3. TCRdb processed the multiplex PCR reads anew with MiXCR; each CDR3 protein has one entry. The table shows roughly 640,000 distinct CDR3 sequences, with 16% occurring only once. Every diagnosis used clinical symptoms, serum thyroxine and TRAb, thyroid ultrasound and orbital computed tomography.

The chain couples TRBV5-1 to TRBJ2-2; D unresolved. The receptor was derived from a woman aged 40 to 50 with Graves' ophthalmopathy. Sequenced: blood. CDR3 DNA: TGCGCCAGCAGCTCGAACTTACTCAACACCGGGGAGCTGTTTTTT. Protein product: CASSSNLLNTGELFF.